This T cell receptor beta chain comes out of a study of vaccination and CD4 T cells after COVID-19 (dated by TCRdb to between 2021 and 2024). Broadly, across the study: Convalescent patients had a positive SARS-CoV-2 result on nasal swab PCR, and of these patients, some ten had mild disease and one had severe disease. The convalescent cohort included six males and four females, with two Hispanic individuals, seven Caucasians, two Asians and one multiracial person. Participants received two doses of either the Pfizer-BioNTech BNT162b2 vaccine (n=8) or the Moderna mRNA-1273 vaccine (n=2). Post-COVID blood samples from convalescent patients were collected a median of roughly 100 days after diagnosis, with a range of roughly 35 to 170 days. Post-vaccine blood samples were collected a median of around 2.5 months after the second vaccine dose, ranging from roughly 13 to 250 days. The cultures were stimulated with overlapping spike peptide pools from SARS-CoV-2 and from the common cold coronaviruses HCoV-NL63, HCoV-OC43 and HCoV-229E. As controls, cultures received a CEFX viral epitope pool (the positive control), an HIV-1 Nef peptide pool (the negative control), or no peptide at all. In under twelve COVID-19 convalescent patients and a few infection-naive healthy vaccine recipients, researchers compared the spike-specific CD4+ TCR repertoire from before mRNA vaccination with the repertoire from after. Study-wide conclusions, independent of this receptor: The study included relatively few convalescent patients and did not analyze early timepoints after natural infection. Of the vaccine-specific clones found in convalescent patients, nearly all (304 of 307) were mono-reactive for SARS-CoV-2 spike instead of being cross-reactive with common cold coronaviruses. Among the post-vaccine SARS-CoV-2-reactive clones in convalescent patients, a median approximately 86% showed up only after vaccination, which suggests vaccine-specific priming. The median count of SARS-CoV-2-reactive clonotypes went up from around 20 after infection to 30 to 40 after vaccination, although the change was not significant.

From V the trimming removes 7 bases and from J it removes 7 bases, while the gene matches leave 12 bases of the junction unaccounted for. CDR1 SGHTA and CDR2 FQGNSA were looked up in the germline V gene. There are 14 amino acids in the CDR3, from cysteine to phenylalanine inclusive. Only the CDR3 region is kept as DNA, spanning 42 bases read in frame from base 1. Per the publication, the treatment or condition label means: approximately 9-day PBMC culture with coronavirus spike peptide pools or control peptides (ViraFEST assay). To expand antigen-specific T cells with peptide pools and then pick out the expanded clonotypes through TCR sequencing, the study relied on the ViraFEST assay. The positive SARS-CoV-2 PCR tests of the convalescent patients were dated from March to December 2020, before the Alpha, Beta and Delta variants emerged in the United States. Each well held two million PBMCs cultured with roughly 10 ug/ml peptide pools in IMDM containing around 5% human AB serum and 10 IU/ml IL-2. Half of the culture medium was replaced with fresh IL-2-containing medium on days 3 and 7. Once the cells had been in culture for 9 to 10 days, the EasySep CD4+ T cell isolation kit was used to isolate CD4+ T cells by negative selection. PBMCs were separated from whole blood using Ficoll-Paque Plus gradient centrifugation and then either used fresh or cryopreserved at -140C. Culture conditions were generally each tested in triplicate wells.

Receptor libraries were prepared by PCR. DNA from cultured CD4+ T cells was subjected to TCR sequencing with the Oncomine TCR Beta short-read assay at the Johns Hopkins FTIC core. Genomic DNA was extracted from the cultured CD4+ T cells with the QIAamp micro DNA kit. Oncomine TCR Beta libraries from cultured CD4+ T cells were pooled using unique dual indexes and sequenced on an Illumina iSeq 100. The published analysis was carried out like this. Non-productive sequences were filtered out, and CDR3s that did not start with C, did not end with F or W, or were shorter than 7 amino acids were discarded. The MANAFEST web application identified antigen-specific clonotypes by comparing peptide-stimulated wells against reference wells and other culture wells. An FDR below 0.05, an odds ratio above 5, and a productive frequency above 0.1% in at least two of three replicate wells were required for clones to be considered positive. Cross-reactive clonotypes were defined as significantly expanded in both SARS-CoV-2 spike wells and at least one common cold coronavirus spike condition. Levenshtein distances (stringdist) and unrooted phylogenetic trees (ape) in R version 3.6.1 were used to assess CDR3 homology. TCRdb applied fastp at Q25 and MiXCR to the public reads, then kept only in-frame beta chains. Every entry covers one CDR3 protein and lists the most common genes and DNA from its rows. Clone size and V and J calls follow TCRdb, not the original study. In this sample the table shows about 13,000 distinct CDR3 sequences, around 43% of which occur a single time. In total, the top ten clones hold about 8.6% of the sample.

This clonotype was found a few times. Its specific antigen is unknown. The input lacks base qualities; no much larger clone sits a single base away. The sample taken for sequencing was CD4+ T cells from blood, cultured in vitro. The receptor was isolated from a human donor who had recovered from COVID-19. The receptor chain draws on TRBV7-2 and TRBJ1-2, with 7 bases matching TRBD1. The sequence in DNA is TGTGCCAGCATCCACTCAGGGCAGGGGGGTGGCTACACCTTC. Its protein product is CASIHSGQGGGYTF.